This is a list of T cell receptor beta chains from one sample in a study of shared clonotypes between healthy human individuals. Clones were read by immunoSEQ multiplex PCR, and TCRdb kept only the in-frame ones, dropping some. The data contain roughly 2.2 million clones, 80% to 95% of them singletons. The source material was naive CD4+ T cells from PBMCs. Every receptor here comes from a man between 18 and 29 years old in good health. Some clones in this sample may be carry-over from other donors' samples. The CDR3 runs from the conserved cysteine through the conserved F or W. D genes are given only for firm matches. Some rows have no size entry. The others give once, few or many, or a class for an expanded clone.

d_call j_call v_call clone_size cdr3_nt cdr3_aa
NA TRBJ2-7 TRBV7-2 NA TGTGCCAGCAGCTTAGCTGGTCTCGAGCAGTACTTC CASSLAGLEQYF
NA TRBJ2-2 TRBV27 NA TGTGCCAGCAGTTTCCTGGCCCGAAGGGGTGGGGAGCTGTTTTTT CASSFLARRGGELFF
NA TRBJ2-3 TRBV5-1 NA TGCGCCAGCAGCTTGAGTGAGGCAGATACGCAGTATTTT CASSLSEADTQYF
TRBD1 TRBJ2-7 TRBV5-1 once TGCGCCAGCAGCTTCCCGGGCCTCATAGGGACAGGTCGCGACGAGCAGTACTTC CASSFPGLIGTGRDEQYF
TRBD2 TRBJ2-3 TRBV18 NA TGTGCCAGCTCACCGGGTCTAGCGGGCACAGATACGCAGTATTTT CASSPGLAGTDTQYF
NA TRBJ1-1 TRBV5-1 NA TGCGCCAGCAGGGAAGCGGGGCCTGATCATGAAGCTTTCTTT CASREAGPDHEAFF
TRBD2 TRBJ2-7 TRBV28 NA TGTGCCAGCAGGGGGGGACTAAAGTACGAGCAGTACTTC CASRGGLKYEQYF
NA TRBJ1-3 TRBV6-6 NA TGTGCCAGCAGTTACGGAGATGACTCTGGAAACACCATATATTTT CASSYGDDSGNTIYF
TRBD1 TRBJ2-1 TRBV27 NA TGTGCCAGCAGTGGGACAGTCAATGAGCAGTTCTTC CASSGTVNEQFF
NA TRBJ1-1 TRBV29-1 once TGCAGCGTTGAAGTTGTCTCAAGCTCCCTTGAAGCTTTCTTT CSVEVVSSSLEAFF
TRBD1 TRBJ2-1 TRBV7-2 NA TGTGCCAGCAGCCTCTCCGGGACAGGGAAGAATGAGCAGTTCTTC CASSLSGTGKNEQFF
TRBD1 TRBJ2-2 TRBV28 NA TGTGCCAGCAGTTTATTCGGACAGGGGCACGGGGAGCTGTTTTTT CASSLFGQGHGELFF
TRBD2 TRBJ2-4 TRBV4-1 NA TGCGCCAGCAGCCCGGGACTAGCGGGAGGGAGAGCCAAAAACATTCAGTACTTC CASSPGLAGGRAKNIQYF
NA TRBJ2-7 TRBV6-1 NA TGTGCCAGCAGTGTGAGTGGGGGGACACATACCTGGGAGCAGTACTTC CASSVSGGTHTWEQYF
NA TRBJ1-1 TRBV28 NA TGTGCCAGCAGTTTAACAGGGCCTGAAGCTTTCTTT CASSLTGPEAFF
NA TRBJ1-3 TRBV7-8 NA TGTGCCAGCAGCTTTTTTTCACAGTCCTCTGGAAACACCATATATTTT CASSFFSQSSGNTIYF
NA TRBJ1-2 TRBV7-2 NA TGTGCCAGCAGCCCCGGTCAGTGGGGCTACACCTTC CASSPGQWGYTF
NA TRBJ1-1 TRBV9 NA TGTGCCAGCAGCGTATCAGAGAACACTGAAGCTTTCTTT CASSVSENTEAFF
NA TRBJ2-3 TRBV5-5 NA TGTGCCAGCAGCTTGGCCCCTTCAGATACGCAGTATTTT CASSLAPSDTQYF
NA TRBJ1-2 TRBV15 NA TGTGCCACCAGCAGAGATCTGCGGGACATCTATGGCTACACCTTC CATSRDLRDIYGYTF
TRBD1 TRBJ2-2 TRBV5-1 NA TGCGCCAGCAGCCGCGGACAGGGGTTGACCGGGGAGCTGTTTTTT CASSRGQGLTGELFF
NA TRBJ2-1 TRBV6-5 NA TGTGCCAGCAGTCAGGGGAGCCTGGGCTACAATGAGCAGTTCTTC CASSQGSLGYNEQFF
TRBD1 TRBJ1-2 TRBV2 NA TGTGCCAGCACTCAGGGGGCCTATGGCTACACCTTC CASTQGAYGYTF
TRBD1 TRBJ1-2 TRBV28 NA TGTGCCAGCAGTTGGGACAGGGGGGTTGGCTACACCTTC CASSWDRGVGYTF
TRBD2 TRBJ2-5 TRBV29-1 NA TGCAGCGTCGCCAGGGACAGACTAGCGGGGCCTCGTGCGGAGACCCAGTACTTC CSVARDRLAGPRAETQYF
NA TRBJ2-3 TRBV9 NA TGTGCCAGCAGCCAAGGGTCGGGGGCAGATACGCAGTATTTT CASSQGSGADTQYF
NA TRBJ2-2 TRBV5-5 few TGTGCCAGCAGCTTGCACAGCTCGGCCGGGGAGCTGTTTTTT CASSLHSSAGELFF
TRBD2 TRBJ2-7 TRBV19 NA TGTGCCAGCCTATCTGGAGCTAGCGGGAGGACGAGCTCCTACGAGCAGTACTTC CASLSGASGRTSSYEQYF
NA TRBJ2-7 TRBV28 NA TGTGCCAGCTGCATTTACAGGGTTTGCGAGCAGTACTTC CASCIYRVCEQYF
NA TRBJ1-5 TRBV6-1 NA TGTGCCAGCACTGACGGATATCAGCCCCAGCATTTT CASTDGYQPQHF
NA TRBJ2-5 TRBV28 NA TGTGCCAGCAGTTTTCTCAGTCGCGGCAAAGAGACCCAGTACTTC CASSFLSRGKETQYF
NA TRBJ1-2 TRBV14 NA TGTGCCAGCAGCCGCCAATGGGGGGATGGCTACACCTTC CASSRQWGDGYTF
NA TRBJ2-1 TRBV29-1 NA TGCAGCGCTGACAGAACCTACAATGAGCAGTTCTTC CSADRTYNEQFF
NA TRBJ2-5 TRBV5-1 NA TGCGCCAGCAGCCCACGCCGGGGGACCCCAGAGACCCAGTACTTC CASSPRRGTPETQYF
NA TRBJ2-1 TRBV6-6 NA TGTGCCAGCGGGACTGTCGCCTACAATGAGCAGTTCTTC CASGTVAYNEQFF
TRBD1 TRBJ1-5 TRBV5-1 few TGCGCCAGCAGCTTGGAGGGGGCCAGCAATCAGCCCCAGCATTTT CASSLEGASNQPQHF